These 2 T cell receptor beta chains share one sample of origin, sequenced in a study of cytomegalovirus exposure and HLA in healthy donors. The PCR employed 60 Vbeta primers together with 13 Jbeta primers. Sequenced by immunoSEQ multiplex PCR; TCRdb stores in-frame clones only, minus some. The sample contains over 70,000 clones, approximately 80% of which appear only once. Sequencing was performed on PBMCs. The receptors originated from a man under 40 in good health and CMV-seronegative.

The V and J genes are TRBV7-2 and TRBJ2-7; D gene ambiguous. The V gene's germline CDR1 is SGHTA and CDR2 FQGNSA. V lost 5 bases and J 2 bases, leaving 13 bases between the germline ends. This CDR3 is built from 14 residues. The chain's CDR3 is CASSVPRSTYEQYF. CDR3 sequence (DNA): TGTGCCAGCAGCGTCCCCAGATCAACCTACGAGCAGTACTTC.

The CDR3: CASSLTGDETQYF. The DNA for the CDR3 is TGTGCCAGCAGTTTGACAGGGGACGAGACCCAGTACTTC. V usage is TRBV6-1 and J usage is TRBJ2-5; TRBD1 agrees at 8 bases. The germline CDR1 and CDR2 sequences are MNHNS and SASEGT. This CDR3 has 13 residues. V lost 5 bases to trimming and J lost 5 bases; unmatched junction nucleotides: 4.